This T cell receptor beta chain was documented in a study of cytomegalovirus exposure and HLA in healthy donors. The table lists this clone with a few counts. Its antigen remains unknown. The V and J ends lost 1 base and 1 base respectively, with 7 bases between them. The germline V gene has CDR1 SEHNR and CDR2 FQNEAQ (reference sequence). The CDR3 covers 14 residues. PCR amplification relied on 60 Vbeta primers (plus 13 Jbeta primers). Measured with immunoSEQ multiplex PCR; TCRdb has only the in-frame clones, and not every one. The sample shows approximately 110,000 clones, about 81% of them seen only once. General observations from the study: The number of N-insertions in an Asian-associated ancestry cluster was reportedly below the 666-donor mean in a later analysis.

The genes are TRBV7-9 and TRBJ2-5; D is perhaps TRBD2 (5 bases). The sequence derives from a woman in her twenties or thirties in good health and CMV-seronegative. Sequencing was carried out using PBMCs. CDR3 coding DNA: TGTGCCAGCAGCTTAGTCGGGGTCCAAGAGACCCAGTACTTC. This sequence encodes CASSLVGVQETQYF.